This T cell receptor beta chain emerged from a study of cytotoxic CD8 clonotypes in ibrutinib-treated CLL. Study-level background: Response samples followed a median around 12 months of treatment, range 6 to 36.

Genomic DNA for TCR beta libraries, around 2 micrograms, came from cryopreserved PBMCs. In the case of this clone: Its specificity is unknown. The germline gene is not matched at one end of the junction; a read error may be the cause.

General study findings and limits: The clonality rise at ibrutinib response reflected private clonotype expansion.

With sequencing, the targeted depth ranged from 1 in 200,000 to 1 in 1 million T cells. TCRdb's table, derived via immunoSEQ multiplex PCR, lists solely in-frame clones and lacks some. The data contain 90,000 to 100,000 clones, around 73% of them singletons. The origin of this receptor is a human donor with chronic lymphocytic leukemia. The sequences come from PBMCs, collected after 12 months of ibrutinib treatment.

The CDR3 sequence is CASSVVAGGPVVF. DNA for the CDR3: TGTGCCAGCAGTGTCGTGGCGGGGGGCCCCGTTGTCTTC. V usage is TRBV2 and J usage is TRBJ2-1; 8 bases agree with TRBD2. The length of the CDR3 is 13 residues. Germline V gene sequence: CDR1 SNHLY, CDR2 FYNNEI.